Listed below are T cell receptor beta chains from one sample, sequenced in a study of neurological immune-mediated disorders. TCRdb used MiXCR to reprocess the 5' RACE reads, holding one entry per CDR3 protein. Here the sample spans approximately 77,000 distinct CDR3 sequences, 9.4% being singletons. Sequenced: PBMCs. The receptor set was obtained from a man over 45 in good health. Each CDR3 is given with its conserved first and last residue. A D gene is named only where the DNA matches it firmly. Size is stated for part of the rows, as once, few or many counts, or as a class when the clone is expanded.

abundance: many; d_gene: TRBD1; v_gene: TRBV5-1; j_gene: TRBJ1-1; CDR3nt: TGCGCCAGCAGCTTGGGCGACAGGGGGCGCGACACTGAAGCTTTCTTT; CDR3aa: CASSLGDRGRDTEAFF
abundance: NA; d_gene: NA; v_gene: TRBV29-1; j_gene: TRBJ1-3; CDR3nt: TGCAGCGTGCAGGGTTTGGAGAACACCATATATTTT; CDR3aa: CSVQGLENTIYF
abundance: NA; d_gene: NA; v_gene: TRBV6-2/TRBV6-3; j_gene: TRBJ2-4; CDR3nt: TGTGCCAGCGGGACATCAAAAAACATTCAGTACTTC; CDR3aa: CASGTSKNIQYF
abundance: many; d_gene: TRBD1; v_gene: TRBV12-3/TRBV12-4; j_gene: TRBJ1-6; CDR3nt: TGTGCCAGCAGGCAAGGGGGCGGGGATTCACCCCTCCACTTT; CDR3aa: CASRQGGGDSPLHF
abundance: many; d_gene: NA; v_gene: TRBV5-1; j_gene: TRBJ1-1; CDR3nt: TGCGCCAGCAGCGTGCTTGGGGTTAACACTGAAGCTTTCTTT; CDR3aa: CASSVLGVNTEAFF
abundance: many; d_gene: TRBD2; v_gene: TRBV20-1; j_gene: TRBJ2-1; CDR3nt: TGCAGTGCTAGAGCCCTAGCGGGATTCGGCAATGAGCAGTTCTTC; CDR3aa: CSARALAGFGNEQFF
abundance: many; d_gene: TRBD1; v_gene: TRBV20-1; j_gene: TRBJ2-1; CDR3nt: TGCAGCCCCGACCCGGGACAGGGTAGGAATGAGCAGTTCTTC; CDR3aa: CSPDPGQGRNEQFF
abundance: many; d_gene: TRBD1; v_gene: TRBV9; j_gene: TRBJ2-1; CDR3nt: TGTGCCAGCAGCGTAGGGTGGACAGGGAGGAATGAGCAGTTCTTC; CDR3aa: CASSVGWTGRNEQFF
abundance: few; d_gene: TRBD2; v_gene: TRBV18; j_gene: TRBJ2-3; CDR3nt: TGTGCCAGCTCACCACCCAGCGGGGGGCGGAGCACAGATACGCAGTATTTT; CDR3aa: CASSPPSGGRSTDTQYF
abundance: many; d_gene: NA; v_gene: TRBV7-9; j_gene: TRBJ2-3; CDR3nt: TGTGCCAGCGGTCCGGGGACCCGCACAGATACGCAGTATTTT; CDR3aa: CASGPGTRTDTQYF